This passage covers 29 T cell receptor beta chains from one sample sequenced in a study of blood T cell repertoires in COVID-19. Here immunoSEQ multiplex PCR was the method, and the copy in TCRdb shows in-frame clones only, minus some. The sample holds a few hundred thousand clones, about nine tenths seen once. Sequencing was done on a sample of PBMCs or T cells enriched from blood (not recorded which). These receptors all come from a man aged 35 to 55 who had recovered from COVID-19.

This clone appeared once. The chain carries TRBV5-1 and TRBJ2-2, with a possible D match to TRBD1 (5 bases). Germline assignment: CDR1 SGHRS and CDR2 YFSETQ. Trimming took off 3 bases at V and 6 bases at J, with 9 bases between the two ends. This CDR3 region has 13 residues. DNA of the CDR3: TGCGCCAGCAGCTGGCAGGGATCCGGGGAGCTGTTTTTT. It specifies CASSWQGSGELFF.

This clone was detected only once. This rearrangement joins TRBV7-6 to TRBJ2-7; 7 bases are shared with TRBD2. The CDR3 runs 14 residues. Per the germline V gene, CDR1 is SGHVS and CDR2 is FNYEAQ. J lost 6 bases, V lost 5 bases, and 10 bases had no gene match. CDR3 sequence: CASSPPGLAAEQYF. DNA of the CDR3: TGTGCCAGCAGCCCACCCGGCCTAGCGGCCGAGCAGTACTTC.

This clone was seen only once. The V gene is TRBV10-3, the J gene TRBJ1-6; no reliable D call. The CDR3 has 15 amino acids. Germline assignment: CDR1 ENHRY and CDR2 SYGVKD. The V gene lost 0 bases and the J gene lost 5 bases, with 8 bases spanning the gap. The CDR3 nucleotides are TGTGCCATCAGTGAGTCGGGCAGAAATAATTCACCCCTCCACTTT. It is translated as CAISESGRNNSPLHF.

The sample holds one count of this clone. The V call is TRBV5-8, the J call TRBJ1-6; 8 bases line up with TRBD1. The CDR3 consists of 15 residues. Germline assignment: CDR1 SGHTS and CDR2 YDEGEE. Trimming at V came to 9 bases and at J to 1 base, leaving 6 bases not matched to a gene. In DNA form, the CDR3 reads TGTGCCACCAGACAGGGGAGGTCCTATAATTCACCCCTCCACTTT. As protein: CATRQGRSYNSPLHF.

The J gene is TRBJ1-1, the V gene TRBV5-1; 9 bases align to TRBD1. V gave up 2 bases and J gave up 5 bases; unmatched junction bases: 7. Germline assignment: CDR1 SGHRS and CDR2 YFSETQ. The CDR3 runs 15 residues. CDR3 loop: CASSLQGARETEAFF. The CDR3 DNA reads as TGCGCCAGCAGCTTACAGGGGGCAAGGGAGACTGAAGCTTTCTTT.

The rearrangement joins TRBV19 to TRBJ2-7; 9 nucleotides align to TRBD1. V shed 4 bases and J 0 bases; nucleotides not matched to a gene: 4. Germline V gene data show CDR1 as LNHDA and CDR2 as SQIVND (reference sequence). This CDR3 region has 15 residues. The CDR3 loop is CASSTGTGNSYEQYF. CDR3 nucleotides: TGTGCCAGTAGTACCGGGACAGGGAACTCCTACGAGCAGTACTTC.

The genes are TRBV27 and TRBJ2-4; 14 nucleotides align to TRBD2. Germline V CDR1 and CDR2: MNHEY, SMNVEV (reference sequence). This CDR3 region has 16 residues. V lost 6 bases and J lost 7; bases outside the gene matches: 8. CDR3 sequence: CASSPGLAGVKNIQYF. The CDR3 coding sequence is TGTGCCAGCAGCCCGGGACTAGCGGGAGTTAAGAACATTCAGTACTTC.

The chain combines TRBV7-2 with TRBJ2-1, with TRBD2 matching over 11 bases. Germline V gives CDR1 SGHTA, CDR2 FQGNSA. The CDR3 has 16 amino acids. The V and J ends lost 5 bases and 4 bases, in that order; junction bases with no gene match: 7. The CDR3 reads CASSITGTSGYNEQFF. CDR3 DNA: TGTGCCAGCAGCATAACCGGGACTAGCGGTTACAATGAGCAGTTCTTC.

The CDR3 reads CASSPTSGGIGELFF. The CDR3 coding sequence is TGTGCCAGCAGCCCGACTAGCGGGGGGATCGGGGAGCTGTTTTTT. The rearrangement links TRBV7-2 to TRBJ2-2; the match to TRBD2 covers 13 bases. The CDR3 length is 15 residues. V dropped 5 bases and J dropped 7; count of bases not matched to a gene: 4. Germline V gives CDR1 SGHTA, CDR2 FQGNSA.

This sequence joins TRBV27 and TRBJ1-3; D gene uncertain. The V gene lost 6 bases and the J gene lost 3 bases, with 9 bases spanning the gap. The V gene's germline CDR1 is MNHEY and CDR2 SMNVEV (reference sequence). There are 13 residues in the CDR3. CDR3 sequence (DNA): TGTGCCAGCAGACCGTTCGGTGGAAACACCATATATTTT. Translating gives CASRPFGGNTIYF.

The rearrangement links TRBV5-4 to TRBJ2-3; maybe TRBD1 (6 bases). CDR3 size: 16 residues. Between the trimmed V and J ends, which lost 1 base and 4 bases, there was a span of 16 bases. Germline-derived CDR1 and CDR2 are SGHNT and YYREEE (reference sequence). This CDR3 reads CASSLPGTQVADTQYF. The CDR3 DNA reads TGTGCCAGCAGCTTGCCCGGGACACAGGTCGCAGATACGCAGTATTTT.

This clone came up once. The chain employs TRBV11-1 and TRBJ2-7; 7 nucleotides match TRBD2. The junction had 6 bases not matched to a gene; V was cut back by 5 bases and J by 2 bases. Germline CDR1 reads SGHAT; CDR2 reads FQDESV (reference sequence). This CDR3 is 14 amino acids long. DNA of the CDR3: TGTGCCAGCAGCCCGGGACTAATAACCTACGAGCAGTACTTC. It translates to CASSPGLITYEQYF.

The chain employs TRBV5-5 and TRBJ2-7; D is possibly TRBD2 (6 bases). The germline V gene has CDR1 SGHKS and CDR2 YYEKEE (reference sequence). The length of the CDR3 is 14 residues. V was clipped by 3 bases and J by 2 bases, with 12 bases between them. Here the CDR3 DNA reads TGTGCCAGCAGCTGGGAGGACGGGGCCTACGAGCAGTACTTC. It codes for CASSWEDGAYEQYF. The variable domain in full, with the rest retrieved from reference TRBV5-5 and TRBJ2-7, is DAGVTQSPTHLIKTRGQQVTLRCSPISGHKSVSWYQQVLGQGPQFIFQYYEKEERGRGNFPDRFSARQFPNYSSELNVNALLLGDSALYLCASSWEDGAYEQYFGPGTRLTVT.

This sequence joins TRBV5-1 and TRBJ2-5; TRBD1 agrees at 8 bases. The trim removed 0 bases at V and 2 bases at J, leaving 6 bases unmatched. The CDR3 contains 16 residues. Germline V lookup: CDR1 SGHRS, CDR2 YFSETQ. The DNA of the CDR3 is TGCGCCAGCAGCTTGGCCCTGACAGGGGTTCAAGAGACCCAGTACTTC. This codes for CASSLALTGVQETQYF.

This rearrangement joins TRBV30 to TRBJ1-2, with D perhaps TRBD1 (5 bases). Germline V gene lookup returns CDR1 GTSNPN and CDR2 SVGIG (reference sequence). The CDR3 has 11 amino acids. V lost 5 bases, J lost 7 bases, and 11 bases lay in between. CDR3 amino acids: CAWAQGGGYTF. In nucleotides, the CDR3 is TGTGCCTGGGCTCAGGGCGGTGGCTACACCTTC.

This clone appeared once. The rearrangement links TRBV11-1 to TRBJ2-3; tentatively, D is TRBD1 (6 bases). V gave up 8 bases and J gave up 1 base, with 19 bases separating them. The germline gives CDR1 SGHAT, CDR2 FQDESV (reference sequence). The CDR3 extends over 16 amino acids. This chain's CDR3 is CASGLGGGDGTDTQYF. The CDR3 coding sequence is TGTGCCAGCGGCCTAGGTGGGGGCGACGGCACAGATACGCAGTATTTT.

This chain connects TRBV10-3 to TRBJ2-1, with 12 bases aligning to TRBD2. V trimming: 2 bases; J trimming: 0 bases; junction bases outside the gene matches: 2. The germline V gene encodes CDR1 ENHRY and CDR2 SYGVKD. This CDR3 has 17 residues. CDR3 protein: CAISEPTSGSSYNEQFF. The CDR3 coding sequence is TGTGCCATCAGTGAGCCGACTAGCGGGAGCTCCTACAATGAGCAGTTCTTC.

This sequence joins TRBV2 and TRBJ2-7; a possible D gene is TRBD2 (5 bases). The germline V gene has CDR1 SNHLY and CDR2 FYNNEI. This CDR3 contains 11 residues. V was clipped by 6 bases and J by 8 bases, with 11 bases between them. The CDR3 is CASRARDKQYF. The CDR3 DNA is TGTGCCAGCAGGGCCCGGGATAAGCAGTACTTC.

The rearrangement joins TRBV20-1 to TRBJ2-1, with 9 bases fitting TRBD2. Germline trimming cut 3 bases from V and 2 bases from J; bases unmatched to any gene: 8. The V gene's germline CDR1 is DFQATT and CDR2 SNEGSKA (reference sequence). The CDR3 loop spans 16 amino acids. The CDR3 region is CSASSLAGFTYNEQFF. The CDR3 DNA reads TGCAGTGCTAGTAGTCTAGCGGGGTTTACCTACAATGAGCAGTTCTTC.

This clone was seen a few times. This CDR3 is also generated by other DNA sequences in the sample. The rearrangement links TRBV9 to TRBJ2-7, with TRBD2 matching over 9 bases. Germline trimming cut 4 bases from V and 3 bases from J; bases unmatched to any gene: 5. Looked up from germline, CDR1 is SGDLS and CDR2 is YYNGEE. The CDR3 covers 14 residues. Here the CDR3 DNA reads TGTGCCAGCAGCTTGACTAGCGGCGGCTACGAGCAGTACTTC. Translation: CASSLTSGGYEQYF.

The chain links TRBV2 to TRBJ1-1; D gene ambiguous. V gave up 1 base and J gave up 1 base, with 10 bases separating them. Germline V lookup: CDR1 SNHLY, CDR2 FYNNEI. This CDR3 has 15 residues. The CDR3 protein is CASSEGIGANTEAFF. The CDR3 DNA reads as TGTGCCAGCAGTGAAGGAATAGGAGCGAACACTGAAGCTTTCTTT.

This clone was observed a handful of times. The chain carries TRBV5-6 and TRBJ2-7; TRBD1 matches at 9 bases. Unmatched junction bases numbered 4, after V lost 0 bases and J lost 6 bases. This CDR3 contains 14 residues. CDR1 and CDR2 from the germline V gene are SGHDT and YYEEEE. DNA of the CDR3: TGTGCCAGCAGCTTGGTACAGGGGGCTGGCGAGCAGTACTTC. It translates to CASSLVQGAGEQYF.

This sequence joins TRBV10-3 and TRBJ1-2; D is ambiguous. Germline CDR1 ENHRY, CDR2 SYGVKD. Trimming removed 3 bases at V and 2 bases at J, with 7 bases between. There are 13 residues in the CDR3. CDR3 sequence (DNA): TGTGCCATCAGTGACTCGCAGAACTATGGCTACACCTTC. Protein product: CAISDSQNYGYTF.

On this clone: This specimen includes other DNA sequences encoding the same CDR3. CDR3 DNA sequence: TGTGCCAGCAGCCTTGGACAGGGCACCTACGAGCAGTACTTC. This gives the protein CASSLGQGTYEQYF. The rearrangement links TRBV13 to TRBJ2-7; 8 bases are a match to TRBD1. Trimming removed 5 bases from V and 2 bases from J; junction bases left unmatched: 5. CDR3 length: 14 amino acids. Germline-derived CDR1 and CDR2 are PRHDT and FYEKMQ (reference sequence).

This clone showed up just a few times. V and J are TRBV4-1 and TRBJ2-7; TRBD2 agrees at 12 bases. CDR1 MGHRA and CDR2 YSYEKL come from the germline V gene. The CDR3 length is 16 residues. Trimming cost V 1 base and J 5 bases; bases outside gene matches: 6. The CDR3 sequence: CASSQGERLAGDEQYF. In DNA, the CDR3 is TGCGCCAGCAGCCAAGGCGAGCGACTAGCGGGGGACGAGCAGTACTTC.

The sample holds a few counts of this clone. The rearrangement uses TRBV6-5 and TRBJ1-6, with D possibly TRBD1 on 5 matching bases. The CDR3 loop spans 14 amino acids. The germline V gene has CDR1 MNHEY and CDR2 SVGAGI. V was clipped by 8 bases and J by 8 bases, with 16 bases between them. CDR3 coding DNA: TGTGCCAGCGAACGGAACAGGCCCTATTCACCCCTCCACTTT. Translation: CASERNRPYSPLHF.

This clone was seen a handful of times. The DNA of the CDR3 is TGTGCCAGTAGTATAGATCTGAGACAGGGGACGAGCTCCTATAATTCACCCCTCCACTTT. Translation: CASSIDLRQGTSSYNSPLHF. The rearrangement uses TRBV19 and TRBJ1-6; 8 nucleotides agree with TRBD1. The CDR3 has 20 amino acids. Germline-derived CDR1 and CDR2 are LNHDA and SQIVND (reference sequence). V shed 0 bases and J 0 bases; nucleotides not matched to a gene: 10.

The J gene is TRBJ1-6, the V gene TRBV6-5; D gene uncertain. Germline CDR1 is MNHEY and CDR2 is SVGAGI. The CDR3 is 14 residues long. Deletions cut 7 bases from V and 3 bases from J, with 10 bases between. The CDR3 nucleotides read TGTGCCAGCAACGCCGGGTTCTATAATTCACCCCTCCACTTT. Translating gives CASNAGFYNSPLHF.

The chain carries TRBV7-2 and TRBJ1-5; no clear D. V was cut by 1 base and J by 5 bases, with 6 bases left in between. Germline CDR1 reads SGHTA; CDR2 reads FQGNSA. There are 13 residues in the CDR3. The CDR3 is CASSLEEHQPQHF. For the CDR3, the DNA is TGTGCCAGCAGCTTAGAGGAGCATCAGCCCCAGCATTTT. Supplemented by reference TRBV7-2 and TRBJ1-5, the full variable domain reads GAGVSQSPSNKVTEKGKDVELRCDPISGHTALYWYRQSLGQGLEFLIYFQGNSAPDKSGLPSDRFSAERTGGSVSTLTIQRTQQEDSAVYLCASSLEEHQPQHFGDGTRLSIL.